This paragraph reports one T cell receptor (beta chain). The antigen is unknown. These data belong to a study of identical twins. V was clipped by 0 bases and J by 4 bases, with 17 bases between them. This CDR3 is 17 amino acids long. Per germline, CDR1 LGHDT and CDR2 YNNKEL (reference sequence). The cDNA had a unique molecular identifier and a template-switch universal primer site. TCRdb fed the 5' RACE reads into MiXCR, producing one record per CDR3 protein. The sample consists of 500,000 to 550,000 distinct CDR3 sequences, approximately 20% of them appearing once. Points from the study as a whole: Analyses of zero insertions could, in part, be confounded by invariant MAIT and iNKT cells. Findings came from cross-sectional statistics, without long-term follow-up of donors. In cord blood, abundant beta clonotypes had fewer insertions; memory showed no trend.

This sample was shared with a second study, whose subject was yellow fever vaccine responses in identical twins.

The chain has TRBV3-1 and TRBJ2-3; no clear D. Sequenced material: CD4+ T cells sorted from blood. The TCR originated in a woman younger than 30 in good health. CDR3 loop: CASSQDGERFGADTQYF. The CDR3 nucleotides read TGTGCCAGCAGCCAAGATGGAGAAAGGTTCGGCGCAGATACGCAGTATTTT.